A single sample is the source of the 22 T cell receptor beta chains below, sequenced in a study of blood T cell repertoires in COVID-19. Repertoires were generated with immunoSEQ multiplex PCR, while TCRdb's copy carries only in-frame clones and drops some. The data contain about 150,000 clones, around 90% of them seen just once; the ten biggest clones take up roughly 1.5%. Material for sequencing was peripheral blood. These receptors were collected from a human donor in a cohort sampled during active COVID-19.

This rearrangement joins TRBV5-5 to TRBJ1-5; weak D call: TRBD1 (6 bases). The CDR3 sequence is 13 residues long. The V gene's germline CDR1 is SGHKS and CDR2 YYEKEE (reference sequence). Trimming pared 7 bases from V and 6 bases from J, leaving 14 bases between. The CDR3 loop reads CASGRGAGQPQHF. The CDR3 DNA follows: TGTGCCAGCGGCCGGGGGGCGGGTCAGCCCCAGCATTTT.

In regard to this clone: Other nucleotide sequences in the sample specify the same CDR3. The J gene is TRBJ2-2, the V gene TRBV4-3; 11 bases fit TRBD2. The J segment lost 2 bases and the V segment lost 6 bases, leaving 8 bases of the junction unmatched. CDR1 is LGHNA and CDR2 is YSLEER in the germline V gene. The CDR3 covers 17 residues. The CDR3 protein is CASSHPTSGENTGELFF. CDR3 in DNA: TGCGCCAGCAGTCATCCGACTAGCGGGGAAAACACCGGGGAGCTGTTTTTT.

V gene TRBV23-1 combines with J gene TRBJ1-6; 7 bases line up with TRBD1. TRBV23-1 is marked as an open reading frame, function uncertain. CDR3 length: 17 residues. Trimming took 5 bases from V and 0 from J; bases not matched to a gene: 7. The CDR3 loop is CASSYRDSFSYNSPLHF. Written as DNA, the CDR3 is TGCGCCAGCAGTTACCGGGACAGCTTCTCCTATAATTCACCCCTCCACTTT.

The V call is TRBV30, the J call TRBJ1-2; 10 bases are shared with TRBD1. J gave up 8 bases and V 2 bases, and 5 bases lay outside the gene matches. CDR3 length: 13 amino acids. CDR1 GTSNPN and CDR2 SVGIG come from the germline V gene (reference sequence). CDR3 sequence (DNA): TGTGCCTGGAGTCCGACAGGGGGCTGGGGCTACACCTTC. The encoded protein is CAWSPTGGWGYTF.

This sequence joins TRBV9 and TRBJ1-2; no clear D gene. The CDR3 consists of 14 residues. Germline CDR1 and CDR2: SGDLS and YYNGEE. V dropped 0 bases and J dropped 4 bases, with 10 bases sitting between them. The CDR3 reads CASSVDGRLYGYTF. The CDR3 bases are TGTGCCAGCAGCGTAGACGGCAGACTCTATGGCTACACCTTC. The variable domain in full, completed from reference TRBV9 and TRBJ1-2, reads DSGVTQTPKHLITATGQRVTLRCSPRSGDLSVYWYQQSLDQGLQFLIQYYNGEERAKGNILERFSAQQFPDLHSELNLSSLELGDSALYFCASSVDGRLYGYTFGSGTRLTVV.

This clone was found once. Other DNA variants within this sample encode the same CDR3. The chain couples TRBV11-1 to TRBJ2-1, with TRBD2 identical over 7 bases. The germline gives CDR1 SGHAT, CDR2 FQDESV (reference sequence). Unmatched junction bases numbered 2, after V lost 0 bases and J lost 0 bases. The CDR3 spans 16 residues. This chain's CDR3 is CASSLAGGSSYNEQFF. CDR3 nucleotides: TGTGCCAGCAGCTTAGCGGGGGGGAGCTCCTACAATGAGCAGTTCTTC.

The chain links TRBV5-1 to TRBJ1-2; a weak D match, TRBD1 (6 bases). The CDR3 is 16 residues long. Germline CDR1 and CDR2: SGHRS and YFSETQ. Trimming shortened V by 2 bases and J by 0 bases, and 14 bases separated the two germline ends. The chain's CDR3 is CASSLQGMGANYGYTF. CDR3 bases: TGCGCCAGCAGCTTACAGGGAATGGGAGCTAACTATGGCTACACCTTC.

This chain uses TRBV19 with TRBJ1-6; TRBD1 is a possible D gene (5 bases). The germline V gene has CDR1 LNHDA and CDR2 SQIVND (reference sequence). This CDR3 is built from 13 residues. Trimming stripped 4 bases from V and 9 bases from J, with 10 bases between. CDR3 residues: CASSNQGGSPLHF. CDR3 nucleotides: TGTGCCAGTAGTAACCAGGGTGGTTCACCCCTCCACTTT.

The genes are TRBV19 and TRBJ2-3; the match to TRBD2 covers 11 bases. The CDR3 extends over 14 amino acids. Trimming removed 7 bases from V and 3 bases from J; junction bases left unmatched: 3. CDR1 is LNHDA and CDR2 is SQIVND in the germline V gene (reference sequence). The CDR3 region is CASTTSGGTDTQYF. The CDR3 DNA sequence: TGTGCCAGTACCACTAGCGGGGGTACAGATACGCAGTATTTT.

The chain couples TRBV5-1 to TRBJ1-4, with 7 bases aligning to TRBD1. Trimming took 6 bases from V and 0 from J; bases not matched to a gene: 2. Germline V gene lookup returns CDR1 SGHRS and CDR2 YFSETQ. The CDR3 consists of 14 residues. The CDR3 DNA reads as TGCGCCAGCACCCAGGGGGCAACTAATGAAAAACTGTTTTTT. Translated, it gives CASTQGATNEKLFF.

The rearrangement joins TRBV28 to TRBJ1-2; 8 nucleotides line up with TRBD1. The CDR3 is made up of 11 amino acids. The V and J ends lost 3 bases and 14 bases, in that order; junction bases with no gene match: 5. Germline-derived CDR1 and CDR2 are MDHEN and SYDVKM. The CDR3 nucleotides are TGTGCCAGCAGTTTGGGGCGACAGGGGACCTTC. This gives the protein CASSLGRQGTF.

This sequence joins TRBV7-6 and TRBJ1-5, with a tentative D call TRBD1 (6 bases). The ends were cut back, 3 bases at V and 6 bases at J, with 12 bases in the middle. This CDR3 contains 14 residues. Germline CDR1 is SGHVS and CDR2 is FNYEAQ. The CDR3 nucleotides are TGTGCCAGCAGCTTTTTTCAGGGGAGTCAGCCCCAGCATTTT. This codes for CASSFFQGSQPQHF.

The chain uses TRBV9 and TRBJ1-3, with D possibly matching TRBD1 (5 bases). The CDR3 is 13 residues long. V lost 4 bases and J lost 7, with 12 bases in between. Germline V gene sequence: CDR1 SGDLS, CDR2 YYNGEE. CDR3 DNA: TGTGCCAGCAGCCCCACGGGGGGTAACACCATATATTTT. Its translation: CASSPTGGNTIYF.

The chain is built from TRBV6-1 and TRBJ1-1, with 8 positions matching TRBD1. The CDR3 is made up of 14 amino acids. Germline V CDR1 and CDR2: MNHNS, SASEGT. The J segment lost 11 bases and the V segment lost 3 bases, leaving 11 bases of the junction unmatched. Here the CDR3 reads CASSEDRVWRTAFF. CDR3 nucleotide sequence: TGTGCCAGCAGTGAGGACAGGGTATGGCGAACGGCTTTCTTT.

The chain combines TRBV3-1 (or the pseudogene TRBV3-2) with TRBJ1-2; possibly TRBD1 for D (6 bases). CDR1 and CDR2 from the germline V gene are LGHDT and YNNKEL (reference sequence). CDR3 length equals 14 residues. Between the trimmed V and J ends, which lost 3 bases and 4 bases, there was a span of 12 bases. Written as DNA, the CDR3 is TGTGCCAGCAGCCATGGAGAGGGGGTCTATGGCTACACCTTC. Encoded protein: CASSHGEGVYGYTF.

V usage is TRBV5-1 and J usage is TRBJ2-5, with D perhaps TRBD2 (6 bases). Between the trimmed V and J ends, which lost 5 bases and 5 bases, there was a span of 19 bases. This CDR3 spans 15 amino acids. Germline V lookup: CDR1 SGHRS, CDR2 YFSETQ. CDR3: CASRTGLTRGETQYF. The CDR3 DNA reads TGCGCCAGCAGGACGGGACTCACCCGTGGGGAGACCCAGTACTTC.

The chain joins TRBV6-5 to TRBJ2-3, with D perhaps matching TRBD2 (6 bases). Germline V CDR1 and CDR2: MNHEY, SVGAGI. The CDR3 totals 15 residues. Trimming cost V 11 bases and J 2 bases, with 20 bases left between them. The CDR3 sequence: CAAREWAGHTDTQYF. DNA of the CDR3: TGTGCCGCAAGGGAGTGGGCGGGGCACACAGATACGCAGTATTTT.

A single count supports this clone. The DNA for the CDR3 is TGTGCCAGCAGCACCGAGAGGATCAATCAGCCCCAGCATTTT. Translated: CASSTERINQPQHF. The J gene is TRBJ1-5, the V gene TRBV6-5; D remains ambiguous. V was trimmed by 6 bases and J by 3 bases, leaving 12 bases between them. Germline lookup yields CDR1 MNHEY and CDR2 SVGAGI. The CDR3 sequence is 14 residues long.

The genes are TRBV30 and TRBJ1-6; D uncertain. The CDR3 runs 13 residues. The V gene's germline CDR1 is GTSNPN and CDR2 SVGIG (reference sequence). Trimming pared 3 bases from V and 7 bases from J, leaving 10 bases between. DNA for the CDR3: TGTGCCTGGAGACCTAGGCCCAATTCACCCCTCCACTTT. This codes for CAWRPRPNSPLHF.

This sequence joins TRBV7-2 and TRBJ1-1; TRBD1 agrees at 8 bases. Germline V gene sequence: CDR1 SGHTA, CDR2 FQGNSA. V trimming: 5 bases; J trimming: 4 bases; junction bases outside the gene matches: 3. The CDR3 totals 13 residues. The CDR3 region has the DNA TGTGCCAGCAGCCTTACAGGGGGCACTGAAGCTTTCTTT. Protein product: CASSLTGGTEAFF.

The rearrangement links TRBV2 to TRBJ1-2; D uncertain. The germline V and J ends were trimmed by 3 bases and 3 bases, with 8 bases remaining between them. Germline CDR1 and CDR2: SNHLY and FYNNEI. This CDR3 contains 13 residues. The CDR3 loop is CASSEVEYYGYTF. The CDR3 DNA reads TGTGCCAGCAGTGAGGTGGAGTACTATGGCTACACCTTC.

This chain links TRBV24-1 with TRBJ1-5; TRBD1 aligns across 7 bases. J was trimmed by 0 bases and V by 1 base; bases with no gene match: 11. The CDR3 extends over 19 amino acids. CDR1 is KGHDR, CDR2 SFDVKD, per germline. The CDR3 DNA reads TGTGCCACCAGTGATTTTCAGGGCACAGGGGAGAGTAGCAATCAGCCCCAGCATTTT. This translates into CATSDFQGTGESSNQPQHF.